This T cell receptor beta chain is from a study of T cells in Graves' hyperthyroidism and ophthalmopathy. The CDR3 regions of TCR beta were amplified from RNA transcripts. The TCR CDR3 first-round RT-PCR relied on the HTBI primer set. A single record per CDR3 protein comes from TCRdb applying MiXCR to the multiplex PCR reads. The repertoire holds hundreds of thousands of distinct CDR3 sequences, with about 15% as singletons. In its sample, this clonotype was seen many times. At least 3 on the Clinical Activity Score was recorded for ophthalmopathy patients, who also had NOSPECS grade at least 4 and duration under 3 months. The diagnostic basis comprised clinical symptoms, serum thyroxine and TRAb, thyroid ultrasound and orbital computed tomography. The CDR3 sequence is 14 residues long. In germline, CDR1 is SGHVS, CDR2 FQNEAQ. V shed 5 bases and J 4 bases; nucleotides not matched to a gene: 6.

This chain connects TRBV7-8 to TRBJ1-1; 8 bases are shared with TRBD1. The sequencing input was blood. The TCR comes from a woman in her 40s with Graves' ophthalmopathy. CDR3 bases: TGTGCCAGCAGCCCCGAGGACAGGGTCACTGAAGCTTTCTTT. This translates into CASSPEDRVTEAFF.